Listed below are T cell receptor beta chains from one sample, sequenced in a study of T cells after yellow fever vaccination. In TCRdb, the 5' RACE reads were re-called with MiXCR into one record per CDR3 protein. The sample holds more than 95,000 distinct CDR3 sequences, nearly 15% seen once. The specimen was CD8+ T cells sorted from PBMCs, collected 5 days after the yellow fever booster vaccination. The source of these receptors is a man aged 18 to 35 who received the YFV17D yellow fever vaccine. Both conserved end residues are trimmed from each CDR3. Each record gives: V gene, J gene, CDR3 protein.

>TRBV4-1|TRBJ1-2
ASSQDYNYGYT
>TRBV29-1|TRBJ2-3
SVVGGGPRGTQY
>TRBV5-4|TRBJ1-2
ASSFMDGYT
>TRBV10-3|TRBJ2-6
AISESQGRDSGANVLT
>TRBV9|TRBJ1-1
ASSSTSGEAF
>TRBV29-1|TRBJ2-1
SVGQGTDEQF
>TRBV27|TRBJ2-5
ASTKTGEETQY
>TRBV4-3|TRBJ2-2
ASSQLTGSTGELF
>TRBV29-1|TRBJ2-3
SVSGLAGERDTQY
>TRBV13|TRBJ2-6
ASSSGTGLSGANVLT
>TRBV12-3/TRBV12-4|TRBJ2-5
ASTIQGWETQY
>TRBV5-5|TRBJ2-1
ASSLMGNEQF
>TRBV3-1|TRBJ2-6
ASSQQVTGANVLT
>TRBV29-1|TRBJ2-3
SVERLAGASTDTQY
>TRBV4-1|TRBJ1-5
ASSQFQQNNQPQH
>TRBV5-8|TRBJ1-5
ASSLGGNGQPQH
>TRBV4-2|TRBJ1-5
ASSQEYGYSNQPQH
>TRBV19|TRBJ2-3
ASGGNGGPDTQY
>TRBV11-2|TRBJ1-1
ASSLEREGTEAF
>TRBV5-1|TRBJ2-7
ASSLGAGREQY
>TRBV3-1|TRBJ2-7
ASKRTGFTYEQY
>TRBV6-6|TRBJ1-5
ASIPGAGQPQH
>TRBV6-5|TRBJ1-1
ASSYYAGADTEAF
>TRBV7-6|TRBJ2-1
ASSLVRGGGYNEQF
>TRBV6-5|TRBJ1-1
ASSYKAGWANTEAF
>TRBV19|TRBJ1-6
ASSQQGGLSPLH
>TRBV9|TRBJ2-1
ASSSRSGGEF
>TRBV4-2|TRBJ2-3
ASSQDLLAGGPRTDTQY
>TRBV6-6|TRBJ1-2
ASSYPGGGGNYGYT
>TRBV10-3|TRBJ2-3
AISELGGADTQY
>TRBV7-6|TRBJ2-5
ASSSSTRARLPQETQY